The 18 T cell receptor beta chains listed next were all sequenced from one sample in a study of glioma-infiltrating T cells. Amplification of TCR alpha and beta CDR3 regions from RNA used iRepertoire nested multiplex PCR. TCRdb fed the multiplex PCR reads into MiXCR, producing one record per CDR3 protein. The sample contains fewer than 200,000 distinct CDR3 sequences, approximately 40% of which appear only once. Sample: glioma tissue, nonneoplastic brain tissue, or PBMCs (not recorded which). These receptors all stem from a human donor with low-grade glioma or glioblastoma, undergoing nonglioma brain surgery, or in good health (not recorded which).

The rearrangement uses TRBV12-3 or TRBV12-4 and TRBJ2-1; TRBD2 agrees at 7 bases. CDR3 length equals 12 residues. J was trimmed by 11 bases and V by 5 bases; bases with no gene match: 6. The CDR3 sequence is CASSNRDYQQFF. CDR3 bases: TGTGCCAGCAGTAACCGGGACTACCAGCAGTTCTTC.

With regard to this clonotype: A much larger clone differs by one base, so this may be a read error. This chain joins TRBV20-1 and TRBJ2-7; 7 positions agree with TRBD1. The V and J ends lost 6 bases and 3 bases, in that order; junction bases with no gene match: 8. The germline V gene encodes CDR1 DFQATT and CDR2 SNEGSKA (reference sequence). The CDR3 length is 13 residues. CDR3 residues: CSASRQGDYEQYF. Here the CDR3 DNA reads TGCAGTGCCTCGAGACAGGGAGACTACGAGCAGTACTTC.

The rearrangement links TRBV4-1 to TRBJ2-7, with D hard to call. The CDR3 has 17 amino acids. Germline V CDR1 and CDR2: MGHRA, YSYEKL. Trimming shortened V by 3 bases and J by 0 bases, and 18 bases separated the two germline ends. CDR3 coding DNA: TGCGCCAGCAGCCAGGTTATTGAGTCGGTTAGCTCCTACGAGCAGTACTTC. Amino acids: CASSQVIESVSSYEQYF.

This chain links TRBV5-1 with TRBJ1-1; unclear D gene. Trimming took off 2 bases at V and 0 bases at J, with 8 bases between the two ends. CDR3 length: 14 amino acids. The germline V gene has CDR1 SGHRS and CDR2 YFSETQ. CDR3 DNA: TGCGCCAGCAGCTTAAGGCAGATGAACACTGAAGCTTTCTTT. The encoded protein is CASSLRQMNTEAFF.

There are a few counts of this clonotype. Given a much more abundant clone one base away, this may be a read error. The rearrangement links TRBV28 to TRBJ2-7; 10 bases match TRBD2. The CDR3 loop spans 15 amino acids. CDR1 and CDR2 from the germline V gene are MDHEN and SYDVKM. In DNA form, the CDR3 reads TGTGCCAGCTACTCGAGCGGGAGGGCCGGAAACGAGCAGCACTTC. Residues: CASYSSGRAGNEQHF.

Of note for this clonotype: Since a much larger clone is just one base distant, this may be a read error. No conserved phenylalanine or tryptophan ends this CDR3, so it is likely a read error. This chain joins TRBV25-1 and TRBJ2-5, with unresolved D. Trimming took off 3 bases at V and 4 bases at J, with 12 bases between the two ends. The CDR3 extends over 14 amino acids. Germline lookup yields CDR1 MGHDK and CDR2 SYGVNS. CDR3 sequence (DNA): TGTGCCAGCAGTGACACCCCCGGACGAGAGACCCAGTACCTC. This translates into CASSDTPGRETQYL.

The rearrangement joins TRBV7-2 to TRBJ2-7; 7 nucleotides line up with TRBD2. V was pared by 5 bases and J by 2 bases, with 6 bases of the junction left unmatched. This CDR3 is built from 14 residues. In germline, CDR1 is SGHTA, CDR2 FQGNSA. The chain's CDR3 is CASSPALAAYEQYF. The CDR3 nucleotides are TGTGCCAGCAGCCCTGCTCTAGCGGCCTACGAGCAGTACTTC.

Notes on this clonotype: Given a much more abundant clone one base away, this may be a read error. The rearrangement uses TRBV6-1 and TRBJ1-3; maybe TRBD1 (5 bases). The germline CDR1 and CDR2 sequences are MNHNS and SASEGT. This CDR3 comprises 15 residues. The V end was cut by 5 bases, the J end by 4 bases, with 15 bases between. CDR3 nucleotides: TGTGCCAGCAGTTATCCCAGGGATAAAGGAAACACCATATATTTT. Translating it yields CASSYPRDKGNTIYF.

In regard to this clonotype: One base away lies a much larger clone, so this may be a sequencing read error. This chain connects TRBV11-1 to TRBJ2-3; D perhaps matches TRBD2 (5 bases). Between the trimmed V and J ends, which lost 6 bases and 4 bases, there was a span of 8 bases. CDR3 length equals 12 residues. The germline V gene encodes CDR1 SGHAT and CDR2 FQDESV (reference sequence). Written as DNA, the CDR3 is TGTGCCAGCAGAGGAGCGGCAGATACGCAGTATTTT. This encodes CASRGAADTQYF.

V is TRBV30 and J is TRBJ2-3; D is unclear. The CDR3 is 13 residues long. Germline-derived CDR1 and CDR2 are GTSNPN and SVGIG (reference sequence). V was shortened by 0 bases and J by 14 bases, with 18 bases between the two germline ends. The CDR3 region is CAWSVIVQDSRYF. CDR3 DNA: TGTGCCTGGAGTGTAATTGTGCAGGATTCGCGGTATTTT.

The table lists this clonotype with many counts. The chain uses TRBV10-3 and TRBJ1-2; tentatively, D is TRBD1 (6 bases). This CDR3 comprises 12 residues. The germline V gene has CDR1 ENHRY and CDR2 SYGVKD. Trimming removed 4 bases at V and 12 bases at J, with 15 bases between. Here the CDR3 reads CAISGDGGLNTF. CDR3 in DNA: TGTGCCATCAGTGGGGACGGGGGGCTAAACACCTTC.

As to this clonotype: Possible read error: a much larger clone is one base away. This chain connects TRBV20-1 to TRBJ2-1; 9 bases are shared with TRBD2. Germline assignment: CDR1 DFQATT and CDR2 SNEGSKA (reference sequence). The CDR3 loop spans 17 amino acids. CDR3 residues: CSARQYLAGRIYNEEFF. Written as DNA, the CDR3 is TGCAGTGCTAGACAGTACCTAGCGGGACGGATATACAATGAGGAGTTCTTC.

The table lists this clonotype with a few counts. The rearrangement uses TRBV6-4 and TRBJ2-7; 8 nucleotides match TRBD1. V was pared by 0 bases and J by 2 bases, with 21 bases of the junction left unmatched. CDR1 and CDR2 from the germline V gene are MRHNA and SNTAGT. The CDR3 loop spans 21 amino acids. CDR3 coding DNA: TGTGCCAGCAGTGACTCTTTACTCCCTCGGCCAGGGGGCTGTCAACCCTACGAGCAGTACTTC. This translates into CASSDSLLPRPGGCQPYEQYF.

Regarding this clonotype: This may arise from a read error, as a much more abundant clone is one base away. The chain links TRBV18 to TRBJ1-5, with no clear D. The V gene's germline CDR1 is KGHSH and CDR2 LQKENI. This CDR3 has 16 amino acids. CDR3 nucleotide sequence: TGTGCCAGCTCATCCTCACGTCCCGGAATCAATCAGCCCAAGCATTTT. As protein: CASSSSRPGINQPKHF. Full variable domain (outside the CDR3, taken from reference TRBV18 and TRBJ1-5): NAGVMQNPRHLVRRRGQEARLRCSPMKGHSHVYWYRQLPEEGLKFMVYLQKENIIDESGMPKERFSAEFPKEGPSILRIQQVVRGDSAAYFCASSSSRPGINQPKHFGDGTRLSIL.

Notes on this clonotype: This may be a read error, as it is one base from a much larger clone. V is TRBV19 and J is TRBJ2-1, with D unresolved. Germline CDR1 is LNHDA and CDR2 is SQIVND (reference sequence). The CDR3 totals 13 residues. Written as DNA, the CDR3 is TGTGCCAGTAATTCCAGTCCTTACAATGGGCAGTTCTTC. This gives the protein CASNSSPYNGQFF.

This clonotype has ten or more counts. The chain has TRBV20-1 and TRBJ2-7; D gene uncertain. V dropped 0 bases and J dropped 4 bases, with 10 bases sitting between them. The V gene's germline CDR1 is DFQATT and CDR2 SNEGSKA (reference sequence). The CDR3 totals 13 residues. The CDR3 reads CSARDAERYEQYF. CDR3 DNA sequence: TGCAGTGCTAGAGATGCGGAACGGTACGAGCAGTACTTC.

Comment on this clonotype: The junction and the germline gene differ at one end; a read error may be behind it. The V and J genes are TRBV12-3 or TRBV12-4 and TRBJ1-2; maybe TRBD1 (6 bases). There are 15 residues in the CDR3. The CDR3 region has the DNA TGTGCCAGAAGTTTAGCCGGGGGGCGTCCCTATGGCTACACCTTC. Protein product: CARSLAGGRPYGYTF.

Only a few counts were recorded for this clonotype. The V and J genes are TRBV25-1 and TRBJ2-2; TRBD1 is a possible D gene (6 bases). Germline CDR1 reads MGHDK; CDR2 reads SYGVNS. Trimming removed 6 bases from V and 4 bases from J, with 9 bases in between. This CDR3 has 13 amino acids. The CDR3 DNA reads TGTGCCAGCAGCTCGACAGGCACCGGGGAGCTGTTTTTT. This gives the protein CASSSTGTGELFF. The full variable domain, with the rest looked up from reference TRBV25-1 and TRBJ2-2, is EADIYQTPRYLVIGTGKKITLECSQTMGHDKMYWYQQDPGMELHLIHYSYGVNSTEKGDLSSESTVSRIRTEHFPLTLESARPSHTSQYLCASSSTGTGELFFGEGSRLTVL.